This T cell receptor (beta chain) came from a study of CD4 and CD8 cells across lung adenocarcinoma regions (dated 2018 in TCRdb). Regarding the complete study: To look at intratumor heterogeneity in the T cell receptor repertoire, the study compared tumor centers against tumor margins.

Library prep was done by PCR. These reads were obtained on a HiSeq X Ten. The public reads were reprocessed in TCRdb via fastp at Q25 and MiXCR, keeping in-frame beta chains. Under each unique CDR3 protein, matching rows form one entry showing the most common genes and DNA. The sample profile shows about 5,100 distinct CDR3 sequences; 55% to 75% of them were found once. The leading ten clones occupy about a sixth of the sample. Patients with localized lung adenocarcinoma, a subtype of non-small cell lung cancer, were used as donors. The samples were taken from the centers of localized lung adenocarcinomas. For TCR repertoire analysis, CD4+ T cells from tumor tissue were profiled apart from CD8+ T cells. The CDR3 contains 15 residues, cysteine and phenylalanine counted. Just the 45-base CDR3 DNA is kept, in frame starting at base 1. For CDR1 and CDR2, the germline V gene lists SGHAT and FQNNGV. With regard to this clonotype: Its antigen target is currently unknown. The input lacks base qualities; no much larger clone sits a single base away.

The source material was CD4+ T cells from the center of a lung tumor. The sample's cell subset or site label, decoded: tumor center region. The chain employs TRBV11-2 and TRBJ2-5; TRBD2 lines up with 12 middle nucleotides. The end of the DNA is better explained by TRBJ2-7, so the J call may be wrong. This receptor was obtained from a male donor with lung adenocarcinoma. The CD4 and CD8 labels of this study may be unreliable. The sequenced DNA: TGTGCCAGCAGCCCCGGGACTAGCGGGTACTACGAGCAGTACTTC. Its coded protein is CASSPGTSGYYEQYF.